These 28 T cell receptor beta chains came from one sample sequenced in a study of blood T cell repertoires in COVID-19. Sequencing was performed with immunoSEQ multiplex PCR; in TCRdb, only in-frame clones are kept and a portion is missing. Of 130,000 to 150,000 clones in the sample, about four fifths were seen once. Sequencing was carried out using peripheral blood. These receptors originate from a woman aged 70-85 years with COVID-19, enrolled during active disease.

V is TRBV6-2 or TRBV6-3 and J is TRBJ1-6; the D is unclear. The CDR3 runs to 15 residues. Germline assignment: CDR1 MNHEY and CDR2 SVGEGT. Trimming pared 4 bases from V and 0 bases from J, leaving 7 bases between. The DNA of the CDR3 is TGTGCCAGCAGTTCCCTGAGCTCCTATAATTCACCCCTCCACTTT. Translation gives CASSSLSSYNSPLHF.

The chain uses TRBV5-1 and TRBJ1-5; TRBD1 matches at 8 bases. In germline, CDR1 is SGHRS, CDR2 YFSETQ. Losses at the gene ends were 4 bases for V and 6 bases for J; bases not matched to a gene: 6. This CDR3 spans 14 amino acids. The DNA for the CDR3 is TGCGCCAGCAGCCCGGGGACAGGTCGTCAGCCCCAGCATTTT. Its translation: CASSPGTGRQPQHF.

This chain uses TRBV3-1 (or the pseudogene TRBV3-2) with TRBJ1-2; D is perhaps TRBD1 (5 bases). V was shortened by 0 bases and J by 8 bases, with 19 bases between the two germline ends. The germline CDR1 and CDR2 sequences are LGHDT and YNNKEL (reference sequence). The CDR3 runs to 16 residues. The CDR3 region has the DNA TGTGCCAGCAGCCAAGAAGGTTTTCAGGGATGGGGCGGCTACACCTTC. Its protein product is CASSQEGFQGWGGYTF.

The chain combines TRBV7-9 with TRBJ1-3; D unresolved. Germline V gene data show CDR1 as SEHNR and CDR2 as FQNEAQ (reference sequence). This CDR3 region has 16 residues. V was shortened by 0 bases and J by 0 bases, with 9 bases between the two germline ends. The CDR3 spells CASSLAPRSSGNTIYF. The DNA of the CDR3 is TGTGCCAGCAGCTTAGCGCCCAGAAGCTCTGGAAACACCATATATTTT. The whole variable domain, remainder taken from reference TRBV7-9 and TRBJ1-3, is DTGVSQNPRHKITKRGQNVTFRCDPISEHNRLYWYRQTLGQGPEFLTYFQNEAQLEKSRLLSDRFSAERPKGSFSTLEIQRTEQGDSAMYLCASSLAPRSSGNTIYFGEGSWLTVV.

This clone appeared a few times. The CDR3 is CASSSGQGHYGYTF. In DNA, the CDR3 is TGTGCCAGTAGTTCTGGACAGGGACACTATGGCTACACCTTC. The chain has TRBV19 and TRBJ1-2; 8 positions agree with TRBD1. The CDR3 is made up of 14 amino acids. CDR1 is LNHDA and CDR2 is SQIVND in the germline V gene (reference sequence). V was clipped by 5 bases and J by 3 bases; unmatched bases: 5.

The count of this clone is one. The rearrangement joins TRBV10-3 to TRBJ1-2; 9 bases are a match to TRBD1. The CDR3 has 18 amino acids. The V gene end was trimmed by 3 bases and the J gene end by 5 bases; junction bases not matched to a gene: 16. CDR1 is ENHRY and CDR2 is SYGVKD in the germline V gene. The CDR3 protein is CAISDMSGGGQGFYGYTF. CDR3 sequence (DNA): TGTGCCATCAGTGACATGAGTGGAGGGGGACAGGGTTTTTATGGCTACACCTTC.

The V call is TRBV18, the J call TRBJ1-1; 10 bases match TRBD1. Germline CDR1 KGHSH, CDR2 LQKENI. The junction had 8 bases not matched to a gene; V was cut back by 0 bases and J by 4 bases. The CDR3 consists of 17 residues. The CDR3 protein is CASSPPLRTGGRTEAFF. The DNA of the CDR3 is TGTGCCAGCTCACCACCCCTACGGACAGGGGGTCGCACTGAAGCTTTCTTT.

The rearrangement uses TRBV5-6 and TRBJ2-7, with 10 positions matching TRBD2. The germline gives CDR1 SGHDT, CDR2 YYEEEE. V was clipped by 4 bases and J by 6 bases; unmatched bases: 16. The CDR3 sequence is 17 residues long. The CDR3 protein is CASSRGGTLAGGGEQYF. The CDR3, as DNA: TGTGCCAGCAGCCGCGGGGGTACTTTAGCGGGGGGAGGCGAGCAGTACTTC.

This clone was seen just once. The chain couples TRBV7-6 to TRBJ2-5; D remains ambiguous. The CDR3 sequence is 16 residues long. Trimming took off 0 bases at V and 1 base at J, with 12 bases between the two ends. Germline-derived CDR1 and CDR2 are SGHVS and FNYEAQ. The CDR3 coding sequence is TGTGCCAGCAGCTTAGCGCCGGGTTCCCCCCAAGAGACCCAGTACTTC. Protein product: CASSLAPGSPQETQYF.

The chain carries TRBV3-1 (or the pseudogene TRBV3-2) and TRBJ1-5, with a tentative D call TRBD1 (6 bases). V was cut by 3 bases and J by 3 bases, with 12 bases left in between. Germline V gene sequence: CDR1 LGHDT, CDR2 YNNKEL (reference sequence). The CDR3 is made up of 15 amino acids. CDR3: CASSHGGAHNQPQHF. CDR3 bases: TGTGCCAGCAGCCATGGGGGGGCCCACAATCAGCCCCAGCATTTT.

This clone has just a few counts. V is TRBV11-2 and J is TRBJ2-2; the D gene is possibly TRBD1 (6 bases). The germline V gene has CDR1 SGHAT and CDR2 FQNNGV. CDR3 size: 16 residues. Between the trimmed V and J ends, which lost 0 bases and 3 bases, there was a span of 11 bases. The CDR3 DNA reads TGTGCCAGCAGCTTAGATCTGGGGGCATACACCGGGGAGCTGTTTTTT. This encodes CASSLDLGAYTGELFF.

J is TRBJ2-7 and V is TRBV21-1; the table's D call, TRBD1, was not checked against the DNA. TRBV21-1 is listed as a pseudogene. CDR3 size: 15 residues. The CDR3 region is CASSKGGTGGDEQYF. The DNA of the CDR3 is TGTGCCAGCAGCAAAGGGGGGACAGGGGGTGACGAGCAGTACTTC.

CDR3 sequence (DNA): TGCGCCAGCAGGGGGACAGGCAGCGATGAGCAGTTCTTC. Its protein product is CASRGTGSDEQFF. The chain has TRBV10-2 and TRBJ2-1, with 8 bases that match TRBD1. The CDR3 is 13 amino acids. Germline V gives CDR1 WSHSY, CDR2 SAAADI. V trimming: 6 bases; J trimming: 8 bases; junction bases outside the gene matches: 6.

V and J are TRBV27 and TRBJ1-5; 8 nucleotides align to TRBD1. Germline V gives CDR1 MNHEY, CDR2 SMNVEV (reference sequence). V was clipped by 0 bases and J by 4 bases; unmatched bases: 5. The CDR3 is 16 amino acids. CDR3 sequence reads: CASSLSGRGRNQPQHF. The CDR3 region has the DNA TGTGCCAGCAGTTTATCGGGCAGGGGGCGTAATCAGCCCCAGCATTTT.

V is TRBV7-9 and J is TRBJ1-5, with no clear D. Germline lookup yields CDR1 SEHNR and CDR2 FQNEAQ (reference sequence). The CDR3 totals 12 residues. Trimming shortened V by 1 base and J by 5 bases, and 3 bases separated the two germline ends. Written as DNA, the CDR3 is TGTGCCAGCAGCTTAGGCGATCAGCCCCAGCATTTT. The encoded protein is CASSLGDQPQHF.

This clone was picked up one time. The chain links TRBV2 to TRBJ1-2; weak D call: TRBD1 (6 bases). The germline gives CDR1 SNHLY, CDR2 FYNNEI. The CDR3 is 12 residues long. Deletions cut 4 bases from V and 8 bases from J, with 11 bases between. The CDR3 nucleotides read TGTGCCAGCAGTGGGGACACGGGGGGCTACACCTTC. Translation gives CASSGDTGGYTF.

This chain links TRBV6-6 with TRBJ2-7; D is unresolved. The CDR3 consists of 11 residues. Between the trimmed V and J ends, which lost 4 bases and 3 bases, there was a span of 4 bases. Germline CDR1 MNHNY, CDR2 SVGAGI (reference sequence). The chain's CDR3 is CASSLYYEQYF. The CDR3 nucleotides read TGTGCCAGCAGTTTGTACTACGAGCAGTACTTC.

The chain is built from TRBV6-5 and TRBJ1-2, with 8 bases that match TRBD1. With 6 bases clipped from V and 10 bases from J, the junction kept 10 bases outside the gene matches. CDR3 length equals 13 residues. Germline V lookup: CDR1 MNHEY, CDR2 SVGAGI. The CDR3 is CASRKPGQDIYTF. CDR3 DNA sequence: TGTGCCAGCAGAAAACCGGGACAGGACATCTACACCTTC.

This chain links TRBV30 with TRBJ2-3, with 8 bases identical to TRBD2. The V and J ends lost 4 bases and 4 bases, in that order; junction bases with no gene match: 7. There are 14 residues in the CDR3. Germline-derived CDR1 and CDR2 are GTSNPN and SVGIG (reference sequence). In DNA form, the CDR3 reads TGTGCCTGGATGTCGACGGGGGGGTCAGATACGCAGTATTTT. Translating it yields CAWMSTGGSDTQYF.

The chain links TRBV9 to TRBJ1-2; 8 bases match TRBD1. V gave up 4 bases and J gave up 13 bases; unmatched junction bases: 9. Germline loops: CDR1 SGDLS, CDR2 YYNGEE. This CDR3 is built from 12 residues. As DNA, the CDR3 is TGTGCCAGCAGCCCCCAGGGGGCCGCGGTCACCTTC. Translated, it gives CASSPQGAAVTF.

The chain joins TRBV7-2 to TRBJ2-7; D ambiguous. The V end lost 5 bases, the J end lost 0 bases, and 14 bases lay between the germline ends. The CDR3 is 15 amino acids. From germline, CDR1 is SGHTA and CDR2 FQGNSA. The CDR3 loop reads CASSRSYESSYEQYF. DNA of the CDR3: TGTGCCAGCAGCAGAAGCTACGAGAGCTCCTACGAGCAGTACTTC.

The rearrangement links TRBV7-2 to TRBJ1-2, with D perhaps TRBD1 (6 bases). Deletions cut 4 bases from V and 4 bases from J, with 13 bases between. The germline V gene encodes CDR1 SGHTA and CDR2 FQGNSA. This CDR3 contains 14 residues. The CDR3 nucleotides read TGTGCCAGCAGCTCCTCAGGGGAAGGCTATGGCTACACCTTC. Its protein is CASSSSGEGYGYTF.

This clone appeared a single time. The rearrangement joins TRBV3-1 (or the pseudogene TRBV3-2) to TRBJ2-5; D is unclear. Trimming took 0 bases from V and 5 from J, leaving 10 bases between them. CDR3 length equals 14 residues. Germline V gene sequence: CDR1 LGHDT, CDR2 YNNKEL (reference sequence). This chain's CDR3 is CASSQDGSRETQYF. The CDR3 nucleotides are TGTGCCAGCAGCCAAGATGGGTCGAGGGAGACCCAGTACTTC.

The chain has TRBV6-5 and TRBJ1-5, with D perhaps TRBD1 (5 bases). V lost 5 bases and J 2 bases, leaving 13 bases between the germline ends. There are 15 residues in the CDR3. Germline loops: CDR1 MNHEY, CDR2 SVGAGI. CDR3 in amino acids: CASSPPRGGNQPQHF. DNA for the CDR3: TGTGCCAGCAGTCCCCCTCGGGGGGGCAATCAGCCCCAGCATTTT.

The chain employs TRBV27 and TRBJ2-7; D is perhaps TRBD1 (5 bases). The V gene's germline CDR1 is MNHEY and CDR2 SMNVEV (reference sequence). The CDR3 spans 15 residues. V lost 5 bases and J lost 2, with 16 bases in between. The CDR3 sequence: CASSGAGRHTYEQYF. The CDR3, as DNA: TGTGCCAGCAGTGGGGCAGGACGGCACACCTACGAGCAGTACTTC.

The rearrangement links TRBV29-1 to TRBJ2-7; D not certain. The V end lost 7 bases, the J end lost 3 bases, and 19 bases lay between the germline ends. Per the germline V gene, CDR1 is SQVTM and CDR2 is ANQGSEA. The CDR3 consists of 14 residues. CDR3 sequence reads: CSARGSTKDYEQYF. The DNA for the CDR3 is TGCAGCGCCCGCGGTAGCACGAAGGACTACGAGCAGTACTTC.

The chain has TRBV5-1 and TRBJ2-7, with 9 bases that match TRBD1. The CDR3 has 14 residues. V dropped 5 bases and J dropped 2; count of bases not matched to a gene: 5. The germline V gene encodes CDR1 SGHRS and CDR2 YFSETQ. The CDR3 region has the DNA TGCGCCAGCAGGACCGGGACAGGGACCTACGAGCAGTACTTC. Protein sequence: CASRTGTGTYEQYF.

There are a few counts of this clone. The gene calls are TRBV6-6 and TRBJ2-7; 9 nucleotides line up with TRBD2. The CDR3 runs to 14 residues. V was clipped by 1 base and J by 9 bases; unmatched bases: 7. Germline V lookup: CDR1 MNHNY, CDR2 SVGAGI (reference sequence). The DNA for the CDR3 is TGTGCCAGCAGTTACTGGTCTAGCGGGGATGGGCAGTACTTC. It translates to CASSYWSSGDGQYF.